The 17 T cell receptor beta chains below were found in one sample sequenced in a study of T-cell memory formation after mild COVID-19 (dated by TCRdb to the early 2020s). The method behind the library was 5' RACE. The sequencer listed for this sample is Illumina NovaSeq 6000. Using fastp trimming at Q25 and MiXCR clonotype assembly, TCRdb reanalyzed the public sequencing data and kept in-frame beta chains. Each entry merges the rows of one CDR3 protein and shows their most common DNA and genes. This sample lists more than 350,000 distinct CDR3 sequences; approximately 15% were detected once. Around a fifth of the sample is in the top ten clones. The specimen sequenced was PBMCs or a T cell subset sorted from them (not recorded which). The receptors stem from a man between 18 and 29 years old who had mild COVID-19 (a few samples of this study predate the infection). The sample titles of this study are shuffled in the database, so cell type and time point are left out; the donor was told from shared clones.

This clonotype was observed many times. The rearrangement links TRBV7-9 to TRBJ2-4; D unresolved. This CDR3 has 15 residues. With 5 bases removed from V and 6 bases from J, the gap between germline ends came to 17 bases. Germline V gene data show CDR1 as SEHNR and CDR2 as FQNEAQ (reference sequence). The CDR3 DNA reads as TGTGCCAGCAGCCCAGATCGGATGCTTGGAAACATTCAGTACTTC. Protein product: CASSPDRMLGNIQYF.

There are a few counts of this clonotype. CDR3 nucleotides: TGTGCCAGCAGTCCTCGACTAGCCGTGGGGTACAATGAGCAGTTCTTC. Protein: CASSPRLAVGYNEQFF. The rearrangement links TRBV28 to TRBJ2-1; 7 bases agree with TRBD2. CDR3 length: 16 amino acids. Looked up from germline, CDR1 is MDHEN and CDR2 is SYDVKM. V lost 5 bases, J lost 4 bases, and 11 bases stayed unmatched. Variable domain in full (rest from reference TRBV28 and TRBJ2-1): DVKVTQSSRYLVKRTGEKVFLECVQDMDHENMFWYRQDPGLGLRLIYFSYDVKMKEKGDIPEGYSVSREKKERFSLILESASTNQTSMYLCASSPRLAVGYNEQFFGPGTRLTVL.

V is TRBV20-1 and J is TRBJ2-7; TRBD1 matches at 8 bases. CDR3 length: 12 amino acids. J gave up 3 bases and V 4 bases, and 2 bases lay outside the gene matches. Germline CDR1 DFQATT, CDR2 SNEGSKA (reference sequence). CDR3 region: CSATDRGYEQYV. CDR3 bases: TGCAGTGCTACAGACAGGGGCTACGAGCAGTACGTC.

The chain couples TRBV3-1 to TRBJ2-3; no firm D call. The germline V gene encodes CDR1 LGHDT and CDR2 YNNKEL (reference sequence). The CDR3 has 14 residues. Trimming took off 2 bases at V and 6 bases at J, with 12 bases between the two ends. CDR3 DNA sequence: TGTGCCAGCAGCCAACTAACGGCAAGGGATACGCAGTATTTT. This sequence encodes CASSQLTARDTQYF.

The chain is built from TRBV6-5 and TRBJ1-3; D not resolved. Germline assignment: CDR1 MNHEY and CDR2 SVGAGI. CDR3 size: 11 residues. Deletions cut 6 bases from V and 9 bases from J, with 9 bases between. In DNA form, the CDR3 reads TGTGCCAGCAGCGCCTGGGGCACCATATATTTT. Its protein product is CASSAWGTIYF.

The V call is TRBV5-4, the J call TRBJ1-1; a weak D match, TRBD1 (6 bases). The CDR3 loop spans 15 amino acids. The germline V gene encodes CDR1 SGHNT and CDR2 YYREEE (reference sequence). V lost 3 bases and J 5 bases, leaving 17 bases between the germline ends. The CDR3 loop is CASSSPGQGRTEAFF. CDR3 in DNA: TGTGCCAGCAGCTCCCCCGGGCAGGGGCGGACTGAAGCTTTCTTT. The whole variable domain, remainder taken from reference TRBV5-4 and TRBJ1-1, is ETGVTQSPTHLIKTRGQQVTLRCSSQSGHNTVSWYQQALGQGPQFIFQYYREEENGRGNFPPRFSGLQFPNYSSELNVNALELDDSALYLCASSSPGQGRTEAFFGQGTRLTVV.

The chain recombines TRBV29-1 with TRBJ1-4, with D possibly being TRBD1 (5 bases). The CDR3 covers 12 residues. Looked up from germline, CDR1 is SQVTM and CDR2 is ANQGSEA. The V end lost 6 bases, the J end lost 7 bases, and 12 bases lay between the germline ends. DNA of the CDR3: TGCAGCGTGGGCACTGGGGGTGAAAAACTGTTTTTT. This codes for CSVGTGGEKLFF.

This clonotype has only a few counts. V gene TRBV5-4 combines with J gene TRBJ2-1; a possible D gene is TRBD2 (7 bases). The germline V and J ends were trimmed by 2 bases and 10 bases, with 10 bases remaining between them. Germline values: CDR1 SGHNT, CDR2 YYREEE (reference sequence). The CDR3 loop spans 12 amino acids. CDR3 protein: CASSFGGQEQFF. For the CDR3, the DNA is TGTGCCAGCAGCTTCGGGGGGCAGGAGCAGTTCTTC.

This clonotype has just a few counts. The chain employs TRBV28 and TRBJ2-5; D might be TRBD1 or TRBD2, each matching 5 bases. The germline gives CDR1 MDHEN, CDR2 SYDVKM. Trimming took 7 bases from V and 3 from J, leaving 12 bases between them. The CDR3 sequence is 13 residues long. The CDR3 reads CASTWGTKETQYF. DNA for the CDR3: TGTGCCAGCACATGGGGGACCAAAGAGACCCAGTACTTC.

The CDR3 here is CASSNRIGTEAFF. The DNA for the CDR3 is TGTGCCAGCAGCAACCGAATCGGGACCGAAGCTTTCTTT. The genes are TRBV7-8 and TRBJ1-1, with D maybe TRBD1 (5 bases). V was clipped by 5 bases and J by 8 bases, with 15 bases between them. The CDR3 extends over 13 amino acids. Germline CDR1 SGHVS, CDR2 FQNEAQ.

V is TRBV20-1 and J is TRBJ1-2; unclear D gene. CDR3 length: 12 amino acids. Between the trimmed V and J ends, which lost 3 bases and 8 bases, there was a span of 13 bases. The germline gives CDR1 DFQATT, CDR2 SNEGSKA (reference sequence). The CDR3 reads CSASGYAMGYTF. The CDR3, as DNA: TGCAGTGCTAGTGGGTATGCGATGGGCTACACCTTC.

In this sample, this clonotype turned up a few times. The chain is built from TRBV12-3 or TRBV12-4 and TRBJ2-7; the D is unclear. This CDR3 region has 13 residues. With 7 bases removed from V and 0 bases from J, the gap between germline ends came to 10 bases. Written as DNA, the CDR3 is TGTGCCAGCAAGATAGAGAGCTCCTACGAGCAGTACTTC. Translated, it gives CASKIESSYEQYF.

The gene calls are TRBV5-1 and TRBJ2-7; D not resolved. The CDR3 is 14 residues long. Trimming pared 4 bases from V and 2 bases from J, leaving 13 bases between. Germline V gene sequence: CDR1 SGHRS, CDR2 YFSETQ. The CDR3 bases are TGCGCCAGCAGCCGACTTGAAGGCCCCTACGAGCAGTACTTC. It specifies CASSRLEGPYEQYF.

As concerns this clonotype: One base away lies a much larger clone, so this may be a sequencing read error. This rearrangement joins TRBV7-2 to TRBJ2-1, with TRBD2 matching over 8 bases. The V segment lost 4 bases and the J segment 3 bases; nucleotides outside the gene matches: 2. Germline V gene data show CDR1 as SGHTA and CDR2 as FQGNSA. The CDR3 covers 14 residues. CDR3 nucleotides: TGTGCCAGCAGCTCGGGACTAGACTACAATGAGCAGTTCTTC. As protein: CASSSGLDYNEQFF.

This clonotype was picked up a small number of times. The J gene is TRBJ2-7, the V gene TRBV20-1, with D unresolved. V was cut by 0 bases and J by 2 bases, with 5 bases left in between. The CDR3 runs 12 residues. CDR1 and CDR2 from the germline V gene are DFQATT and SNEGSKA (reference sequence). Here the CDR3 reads CSARDIAYEQYF. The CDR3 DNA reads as TGCAGTGCTAGAGATATAGCCTACGAGCAGTACTTC.

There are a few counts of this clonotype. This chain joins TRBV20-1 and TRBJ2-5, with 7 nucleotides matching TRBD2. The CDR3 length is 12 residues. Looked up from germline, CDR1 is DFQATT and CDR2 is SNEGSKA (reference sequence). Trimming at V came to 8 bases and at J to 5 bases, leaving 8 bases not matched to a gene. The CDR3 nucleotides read TGCAGTCCCAAGCGGGGCCGGGAGACCCAGTACTTC. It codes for CSPKRGRETQYF.

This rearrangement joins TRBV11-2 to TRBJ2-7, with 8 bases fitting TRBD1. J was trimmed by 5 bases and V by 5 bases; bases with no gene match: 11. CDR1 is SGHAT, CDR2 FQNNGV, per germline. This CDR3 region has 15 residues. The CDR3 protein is CASSRGQGGYHEQYF. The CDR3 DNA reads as TGTGCCAGCAGCCGTGGACAGGGAGGATACCACGAGCAGTACTTC.